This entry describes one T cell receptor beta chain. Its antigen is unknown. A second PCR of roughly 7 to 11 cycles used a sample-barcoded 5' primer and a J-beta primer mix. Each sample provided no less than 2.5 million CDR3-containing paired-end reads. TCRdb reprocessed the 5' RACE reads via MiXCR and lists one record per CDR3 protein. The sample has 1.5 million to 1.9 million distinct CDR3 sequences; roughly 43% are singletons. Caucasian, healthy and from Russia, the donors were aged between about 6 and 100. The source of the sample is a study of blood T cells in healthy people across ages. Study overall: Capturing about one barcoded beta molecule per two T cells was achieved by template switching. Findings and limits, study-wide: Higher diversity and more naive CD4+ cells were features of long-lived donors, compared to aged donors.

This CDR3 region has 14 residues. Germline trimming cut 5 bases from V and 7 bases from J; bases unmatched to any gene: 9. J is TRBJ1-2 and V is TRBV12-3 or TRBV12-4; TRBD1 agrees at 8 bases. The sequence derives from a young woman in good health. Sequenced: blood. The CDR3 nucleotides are TGTGCCAGCAGTCCCCGACAGGGGACGGGTGGCTACACCTTC. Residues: CASSPRQGTGGYTF.